This T cell receptor beta chain was recorded in a study of T cell repertoires in cytomegalovirus infection. Study background: Public TCR beta signatures provided an indication of both CMV infection and a matching HLA type.

V trimming: 0 bases; J trimming: 0 bases; junction bases outside the gene matches: 16. In germline, CDR1 is LGHNA, CDR2 YNFKEQ. The CDR3 has 22 residues. Findings and caveats of the study: There were carriers of CMV plus the relevant HLA, and cumulative public TCR beta family frequency identified them. The study found HLA-C-restricted CMV-specific TCR beta clonotypes dominating the ex vivo response.

TCRdb independently ran MiXCR on the reads; one entry per CDR3 protein. Of 100,000 or so distinct CDR3 sequences detected, 20% to 30% appear once; the ten largest clones hold roughly two fifths. Points on this clonotype: Its matching antigen is unknown.

The chain uses TRBV4-2 and TRBJ1-6; 8 bases line up with TRBD1. The source material was CD8+ T cells from PBMCs. The clonotype originates from a human donor in good health (CMV status not recorded). Some clones in this sample may be carry-over from other donors' samples. The CDR3 bases are TGTGCCAGCAGCCAAGATTTGGACAGGGTGAATTGGGTGCGCTCCTATAATTCACCCCTCCACTTT. Translated: CASSQDLDRVNWVRSYNSPLHF.